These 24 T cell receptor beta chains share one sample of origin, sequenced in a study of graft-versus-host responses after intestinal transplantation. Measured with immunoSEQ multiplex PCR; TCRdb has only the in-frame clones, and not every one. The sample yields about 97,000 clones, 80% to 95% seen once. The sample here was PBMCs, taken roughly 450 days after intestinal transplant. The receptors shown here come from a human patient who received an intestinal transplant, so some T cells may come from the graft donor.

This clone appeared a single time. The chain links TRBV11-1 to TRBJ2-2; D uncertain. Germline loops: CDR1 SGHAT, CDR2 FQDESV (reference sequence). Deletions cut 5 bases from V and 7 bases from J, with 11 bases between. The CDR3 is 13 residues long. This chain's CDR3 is CASSARRDGELFF. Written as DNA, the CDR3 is TGTGCCAGCAGCGCGAGGAGAGACGGGGAGCTGTTTTTT.

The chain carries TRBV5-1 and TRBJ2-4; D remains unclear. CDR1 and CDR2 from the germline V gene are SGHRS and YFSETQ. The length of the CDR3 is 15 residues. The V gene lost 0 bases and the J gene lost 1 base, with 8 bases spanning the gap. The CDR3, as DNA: TGCGCCAGCAGCTTGGGGGAATCGGCCAAAAACATTCAGTACTTC. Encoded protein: CASSLGESAKNIQYF.

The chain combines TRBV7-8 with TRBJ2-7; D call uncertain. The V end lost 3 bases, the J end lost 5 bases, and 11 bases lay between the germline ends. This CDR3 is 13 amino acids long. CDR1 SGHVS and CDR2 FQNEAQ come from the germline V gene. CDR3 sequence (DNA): TGTGCCAGCAGCTTCCCAGTTGGCCACGAGCAGTACTTC. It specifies CASSFPVGHEQYF.

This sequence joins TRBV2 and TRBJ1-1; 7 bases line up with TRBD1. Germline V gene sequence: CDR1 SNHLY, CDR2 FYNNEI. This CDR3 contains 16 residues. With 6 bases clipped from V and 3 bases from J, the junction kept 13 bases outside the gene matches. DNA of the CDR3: TGTGCCAGCAGCCAACCCCTGGACAGGTGGGACACTGAAGCTTTCTTT. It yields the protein CASSQPLDRWDTEAFF.

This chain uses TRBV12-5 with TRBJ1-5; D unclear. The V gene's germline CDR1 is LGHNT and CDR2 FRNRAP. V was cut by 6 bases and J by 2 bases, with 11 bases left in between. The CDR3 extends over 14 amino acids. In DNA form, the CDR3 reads TGTGCTAGTGGCCTCGGCGGGTGCAATCAGCCCCAGCATTTT. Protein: CASGLGGCNQPQHF.

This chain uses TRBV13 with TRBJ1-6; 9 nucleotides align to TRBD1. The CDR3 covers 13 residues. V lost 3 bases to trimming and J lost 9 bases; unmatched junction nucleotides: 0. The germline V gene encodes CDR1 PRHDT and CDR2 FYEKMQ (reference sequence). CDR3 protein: CASSLDRGSPLHF. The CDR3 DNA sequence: TGTGCCAGCAGCTTGGACAGGGGTTCACCCCTCCACTTT.

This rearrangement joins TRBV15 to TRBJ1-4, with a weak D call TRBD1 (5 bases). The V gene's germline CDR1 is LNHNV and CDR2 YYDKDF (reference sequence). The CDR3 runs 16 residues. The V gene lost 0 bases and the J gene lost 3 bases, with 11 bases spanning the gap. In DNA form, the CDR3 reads TGTGCCACCAGCAGAGAATGGGGGTTAGCTAATGAAAAACTGTTTTTT. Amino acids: CATSREWGLANEKLFF.

The CDR3 bases are TGTGCTAGTGGCCCCCTGACAGGGGGAACCTACAATGAGCAGTTCTTC. Translated, it gives CASGPLTGGTYNEQFF. V usage is TRBV12-5 and J usage is TRBJ2-1; TRBD1 matches at 9 bases. The trim removed 6 bases at V and 2 bases at J, leaving 8 bases unmatched. From germline, CDR1 is LGHNT and CDR2 FRNRAP. The CDR3 runs to 16 residues.

For the CDR3, the DNA is TGTGCCAGCAGCCAAGGACAGGGCGCCACCGGGGAGCTGTTTTTT. This codes for CASSQGQGATGELFF. The gene calls are TRBV14 and TRBJ2-2; 7 positions agree with TRBD1. J lost 4 bases, V lost 1 base, and 3 bases had no gene match. This CDR3 is 15 amino acids long. Germline values: CDR1 SGHDN, CDR2 FVKESK.

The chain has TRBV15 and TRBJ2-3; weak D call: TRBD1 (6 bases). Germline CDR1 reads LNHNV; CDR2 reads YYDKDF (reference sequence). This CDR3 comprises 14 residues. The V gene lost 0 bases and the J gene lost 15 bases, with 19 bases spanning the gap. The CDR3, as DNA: TGTGCCACCAGCAGAGATCTGGGCCAGGGGCCAACCTATTTT. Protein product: CATSRDLGQGPTYF.

CDR3 loop: CASSGTGISPLHF. In nucleotides, the CDR3 is TGTGCCAGCAGTGGGACAGGGATTTCACCCCTCCACTTT. The chain recombines TRBV27 with TRBJ1-6; 9 bases agree with TRBD1. V lost 5 bases, J lost 9 bases, and 2 bases stayed unmatched. The CDR3 contains 13 residues. Per the germline V gene, CDR1 is MNHEY and CDR2 is SMNVEV (reference sequence).

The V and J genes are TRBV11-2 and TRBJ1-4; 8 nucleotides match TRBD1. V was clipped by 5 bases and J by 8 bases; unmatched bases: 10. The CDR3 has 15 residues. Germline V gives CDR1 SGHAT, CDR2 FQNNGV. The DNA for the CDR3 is TGTGCCAGCAGCCCAAACAGGGGGGGCTGGGAAAAACTGTTTTTT. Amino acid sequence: CASSPNRGGWEKLFF.

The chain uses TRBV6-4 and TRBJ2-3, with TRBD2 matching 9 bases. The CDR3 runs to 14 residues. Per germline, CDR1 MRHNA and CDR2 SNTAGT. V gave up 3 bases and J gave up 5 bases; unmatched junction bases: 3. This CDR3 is CASSERGGEDTQYF. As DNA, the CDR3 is TGTGCCAGCAGTGAGCGGGGGGGCGAAGATACGCAGTATTTT.

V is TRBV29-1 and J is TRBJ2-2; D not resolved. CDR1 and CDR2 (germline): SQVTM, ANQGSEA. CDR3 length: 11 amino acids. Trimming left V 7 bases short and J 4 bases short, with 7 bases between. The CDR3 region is CSGQLTGELFF. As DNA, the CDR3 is TGCAGCGGCCAGCTCACCGGGGAGCTGTTTTTT.

CDR3 amino acids: CATSPGGGQTGELFF. In DNA, the CDR3 is TGTGCCACCAGCCCGGGGGGGGGTCAGACCGGGGAGCTGTTTTTT. The chain links TRBV15 to TRBJ2-2; 8 bases are shared with TRBD2. V lost 5 bases to trimming and J lost 5 bases; unmatched junction nucleotides: 7. Germline V gene data show CDR1 as LNHNV and CDR2 as YYDKDF (reference sequence). CDR3 size: 15 residues.

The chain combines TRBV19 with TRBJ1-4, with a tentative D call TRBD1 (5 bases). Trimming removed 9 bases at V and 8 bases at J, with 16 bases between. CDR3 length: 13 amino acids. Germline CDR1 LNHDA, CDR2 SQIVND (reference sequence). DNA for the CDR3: TGTGCCAGCGGGCCCCAGGGAACGGAAAAACTGTTTTTT. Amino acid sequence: CASGPQGTEKLFF. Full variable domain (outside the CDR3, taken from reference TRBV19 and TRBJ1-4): DGGITQSPKYLFRKEGQNVTLSCEQNLNHDAMYWYRQDPGQGLRLIYYSQIVNDFQKGDIAEGYSVSREKKESFPLTVTSAQKNPTAFYLCASGPQGTEKLFFGSGTQLSVL.

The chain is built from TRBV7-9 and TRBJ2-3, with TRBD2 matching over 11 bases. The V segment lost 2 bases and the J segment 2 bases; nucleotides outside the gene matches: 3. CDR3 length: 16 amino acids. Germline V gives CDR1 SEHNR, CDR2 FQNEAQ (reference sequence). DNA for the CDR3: TGTGCCAGCAGCTTACCTAGCGGGGGGACCACAGATACGCAGTATTTT. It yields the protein CASSLPSGGTTDTQYF.

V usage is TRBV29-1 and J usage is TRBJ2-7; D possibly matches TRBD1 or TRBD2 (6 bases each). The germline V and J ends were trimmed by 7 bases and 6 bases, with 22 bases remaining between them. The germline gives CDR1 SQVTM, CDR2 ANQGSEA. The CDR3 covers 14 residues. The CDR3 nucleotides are TGCAGCGCAATCGCTGGGGGGCTGCGAGGCGAGCAGTACTTC. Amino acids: CSAIAGGLRGEQYF.

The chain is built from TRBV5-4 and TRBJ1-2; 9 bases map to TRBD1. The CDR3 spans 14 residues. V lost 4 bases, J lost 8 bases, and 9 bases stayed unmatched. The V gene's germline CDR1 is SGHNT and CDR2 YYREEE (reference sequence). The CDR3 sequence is CASSARDRERGYTF. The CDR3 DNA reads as TGTGCCAGCAGCGCGAGGGACAGGGAGCGAGGCTACACCTTC.

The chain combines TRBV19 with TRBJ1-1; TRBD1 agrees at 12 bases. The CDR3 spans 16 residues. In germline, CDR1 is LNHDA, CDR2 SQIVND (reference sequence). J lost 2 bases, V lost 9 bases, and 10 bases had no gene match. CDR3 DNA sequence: TGTGCCAGCAATGAAGGGACAGGGGGCGTAAACACTGAAGCTTTCTTT. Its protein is CASNEGTGGVNTEAFF. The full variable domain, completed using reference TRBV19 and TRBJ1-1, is DGGITQSPKYLFRKEGQNVTLSCEQNLNHDAMYWYRQDPGQGLRLIYYSQIVNDFQKGDIAEGYSVSREKKESFPLTVTSAQKNPTAFYLCASNEGTGGVNTEAFFGQGTRLTVV.

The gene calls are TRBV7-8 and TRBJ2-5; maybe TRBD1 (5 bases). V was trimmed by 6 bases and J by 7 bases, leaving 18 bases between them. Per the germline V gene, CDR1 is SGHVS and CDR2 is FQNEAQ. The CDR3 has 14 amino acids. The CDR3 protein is CASRPYTGLGTQYF. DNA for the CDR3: TGTGCCAGCAGACCATATACAGGCCTGGGGACCCAGTACTTC. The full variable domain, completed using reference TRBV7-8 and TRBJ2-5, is GAGVSQSPRYKVAKRGQDVALRCDPISGHVSLFWYQQALGQGPEFLTYFQNEAQLDKSGLPSDRFFAERPEGSVSTLKIQRTQQEDSAVYLCASRPYTGLGTQYFGPGTRLLVL.

The CDR3 sequence: CASSMEGKNEKLFF. CDR3 nucleotides: TGTGCCAGTAGTATGGAAGGGAAGAATGAAAAACTGTTTTTT. The chain has TRBV19 and TRBJ1-4; D is unresolved. V lost 3 bases to trimming and J lost 5 bases, with 10 bases between them. The length of the CDR3 is 14 residues. CDR1 and CDR2 (germline): LNHDA, SQIVND (reference sequence).

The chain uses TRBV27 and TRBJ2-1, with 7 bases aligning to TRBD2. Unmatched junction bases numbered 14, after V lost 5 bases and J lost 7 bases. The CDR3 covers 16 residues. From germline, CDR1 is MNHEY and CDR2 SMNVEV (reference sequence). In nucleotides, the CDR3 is TGTGCCAGCAGTGTGGTGGGGGGGGGACCATGGAATGAGCAGTTCTTC. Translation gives CASSVVGGGPWNEQFF.

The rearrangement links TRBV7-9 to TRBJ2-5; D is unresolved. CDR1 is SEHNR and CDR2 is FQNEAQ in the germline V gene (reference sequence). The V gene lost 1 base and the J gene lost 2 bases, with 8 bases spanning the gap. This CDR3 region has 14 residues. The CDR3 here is CASSLVSLQETQYF. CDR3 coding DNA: TGTGCCAGCAGCTTAGTTAGTCTACAAGAGACCCAGTACTTC.